One sample yielded the 32 T cell receptor beta chains listed below, sequenced in a study of blood T cell repertoires in COVID-19. Profiling relied on immunoSEQ multiplex PCR, and the TCRdb table lists in-frame clones only, not all of them. This table has 150,000 to 200,000 clones, 85% to 90% appearing once. Sequenced input: peripheral blood. The origin of the receptors is a woman older than 75 in a cohort sampled during active or convalescent COVID-19.

The V call is TRBV3-1 (or the pseudogene TRBV3-2), the J call TRBJ1-2, with D perhaps matching TRBD1 (5 bases). Germline CDR1 is LGHDT and CDR2 is YNNKEL (reference sequence). The V end lost 8 bases, the J end lost 3 bases, and 7 bases lay between the germline ends. The CDR3 has 11 residues. DNA for the CDR3: TGTGCCAGCGGGGGGGACTATGGCTACACCTTC. Protein sequence: CASGGDYGYTF.

The chain recombines TRBV4-1 with TRBJ1-2; 7 nucleotides line up with TRBD1. J lost 0 bases, V lost 3 bases, and 7 bases had no gene match. Germline values: CDR1 MGHRA, CDR2 YSYEKL. CDR3 length: 16 residues. The CDR3 reads CASSHKGDRANYGYTF. The CDR3 DNA reads TGCGCCAGCAGCCACAAAGGGGACAGAGCTAACTATGGCTACACCTTC.

This sequence joins TRBV7-9 and TRBJ2-3; D not resolved. The V end lost 3 bases, the J end lost 0 bases, and 13 bases lay between the germline ends. This CDR3 is built from 16 residues. Germline values: CDR1 SEHNR, CDR2 FQNEAQ (reference sequence). CDR3 amino acids: CASSFIALASTDTQYF. The CDR3 coding sequence is TGTGCCAGCAGCTTTATTGCACTTGCCAGCACAGATACGCAGTATTTT.

The chain combines TRBV7-9 with TRBJ2-7; possibly TRBD2 for D (6 bases). Looked up from germline, CDR1 is SEHNR and CDR2 is FQNEAQ (reference sequence). This CDR3 comprises 16 residues. Trimming cost V 8 bases and J 3 bases, with 23 bases left between them. The CDR3 DNA sequence: TGTGCCAGCGAAGGGCTGCGGGGCCTTGATTTCTACGAGCAGTACTTC. Translated: CASEGLRGLDFYEQYF. The full variable domain, in which reference TRBV7-9 and TRBJ2-7 provide the parts outside the CDR3, is DTGVSQNPRHKITKRGQNVTFRCDPISEHNRLYWYRQTLGQGPEFLTYFQNEAQLEKSRLLSDRFSAERPKGSFSTLEIQRTEQGDSAMYLCASEGLRGLDFYEQYFGPGTRLTVT.

J is TRBJ1-2 and V is TRBV28; D possibly corresponds to TRBD1 (6 bases). The germline V gene has CDR1 MDHEN and CDR2 SYDVKM. This CDR3 contains 15 residues. V gave up 7 bases and J gave up 5 bases, with 20 bases separating them. CDR3 residues: CASTSGAVLRYGYTF. DNA of the CDR3: TGTGCCAGCACCTCAGGGGCAGTGCTACGTTATGGCTACACCTTC.

This chain links TRBV24-1 with TRBJ1-5; D is ambiguous. V lost 3 bases, J lost 11 bases, and 16 bases lay in between. Germline V lookup: CDR1 KGHDR, CDR2 SFDVKD. This CDR3 is built from 14 residues. The DNA for the CDR3 is TGTGCCACCAGTGATGACGTGGTTTCTGAGGCCCAGCATTTT. As protein: CATSDDVVSEAQHF.

V usage is TRBV3-1 (or the pseudogene TRBV3-2) and J usage is TRBJ2-7; D possibly corresponds to TRBD1 (7 bases). This CDR3 comprises 13 residues. Germline V gene sequence: CDR1 LGHDT, CDR2 YNNKEL (reference sequence). Trimming shortened V by 10 bases and J by 4 bases, and 17 bases separated the two germline ends. The DNA of the CDR3 is TGTGCCACCGCCCCAGGGGGGACTTACGAGCAGTACTTC. As protein: CATAPGGTYEQYF.

CDR3 protein: CASSSSGVNTEAFF. CDR3 bases: TGTGCCAGCAGCTCCTCCGGAGTGAACACTGAAGCTTTCTTT. This chain uses TRBV27 with TRBJ1-1; D remains ambiguous. The CDR3 runs to 14 residues. Per the germline V gene, CDR1 is MNHEY and CDR2 is SMNVEV (reference sequence). V shed 6 bases and J shed 0 bases, with 11 bases lying between them.

This clone was recorded only once. V usage is TRBV30 and J usage is TRBJ2-7; the match to TRBD2 covers 15 bases. CDR1 GTSNPN and CDR2 SVGIG come from the germline V gene (reference sequence). The length of the CDR3 is 16 residues. Trimming took 2 bases from V and 4 from J; bases not matched to a gene: 6. The CDR3 bases are TGTGCCTGGAGTAGCCCGGGACTAGCGGGGGGTTACGAGCAGTACTTC. As protein: CAWSSPGLAGGYEQYF. Variable domain in full (rest from reference TRBV30 and TRBJ2-7): SQTIHQWPATLVQPVGSPLSLECTVEGTSNPNLYWYRQAAGRGLQLLFYSVGIGQISSEVPQNLSASRPQDRQFILSSKKLLLSDSGFYLCAWSSPGLAGGYEQYFGPGTRLTVT.

This chain joins TRBV6-5 and TRBJ1-1; TRBD1 matches 8 bases. The CDR3 is made up of 12 amino acids. Germline V gene data show CDR1 as MNHEY and CDR2 as SVGAGI. Trimming cost V 5 bases and J 5 bases; bases outside gene matches: 1. The CDR3, as DNA: TGTGCCAGCAGTCGACAGGGGACTGAAGCTTTCTTT. Its translation is CASSRQGTEAFF.

The chain joins TRBV6-5 to TRBJ2-5, with 8 bases that match TRBD2. Germline V gene data show CDR1 as MNHEY and CDR2 as SVGAGI. CDR3 size: 15 residues. With V trimmed by 2 bases and J by 5 bases, 7 bases remained unmatched. CDR3 sequence reads: CASSYAPGGPETQYF. CDR3 DNA: TGTGCCAGCAGTTACGCTCCGGGAGGGCCGGAGACCCAGTACTTC.

The CDR3 bases are TGCGCCAGCAGCTTGAGGCGGGCTAGCGAGATTTCCTACAATGAGCAGTTCTTC. Its protein is CASSLRRASEISYNEQFF. The chain carries TRBV5-1 and TRBJ2-1; a possible D gene is TRBD2 (6 bases). Germline lookup yields CDR1 SGHRS and CDR2 YFSETQ. The CDR3 length is 18 residues. V lost 1 base and J 1 base, leaving 18 bases between the germline ends.

This clone was observed a few times. J is TRBJ1-4 and V is TRBV5-1, with D possibly matching TRBD1 (6 bases). The V gene lost 1 base and the J gene lost 6 bases, with 10 bases spanning the gap. The CDR3 is 14 amino acids. Per the germline V gene, CDR1 is SGHRS and CDR2 is YFSETQ. This chain's CDR3 is CASSLSGGDEKLFF. The CDR3 coding sequence is TGCGCCAGCAGCTTGTCTGGGGGCGATGAAAAACTGTTTTTT.

V and J are TRBV3-1 (or the pseudogene TRBV3-2) and TRBJ1-2; 9 bases align to TRBD1. The CDR3 loop spans 16 amino acids. Germline V gene lookup returns CDR1 LGHDT and CDR2 YNNKEL (reference sequence). Trimming removed 1 base from V and 2 bases from J; junction bases left unmatched: 5. CDR3 sequence (DNA): TGTGCCAGCAGCCAAGGACAGGGGGTAGGGAACTATGGCTACACCTTC. Translating it yields CASSQGQGVGNYGYTF.

V usage is TRBV4-2 and J usage is TRBJ2-3; unclear D gene. The V gene lost 5 bases and the J gene lost 0 bases, with 9 bases spanning the gap. The germline CDR1 and CDR2 sequences are LGHNA and YNFKEQ. The CDR3 is 14 residues long. The CDR3 sequence: CASSSIHSTDTQYF. DNA of the CDR3: TGTGCCAGCAGCTCCATTCATAGCACAGATACGCAGTATTTT.

J is TRBJ1-2 and V is TRBV29-1; perhaps TRBD1 as D (6 bases). This CDR3 contains 13 residues. V lost 5 bases to trimming and J lost 13 bases, with 23 bases between them. The germline gives CDR1 SQVTM, CDR2 ANQGSEA. CDR3 protein: CSVSKNQGLVSTF. CDR3 nucleotides: TGCAGCGTTTCAAAAAACCAGGGGTTGGTTAGCACCTTC.

This clone has just a few counts. The chain carries TRBV9 and TRBJ1-6; TRBD1 matches at 10 bases. Germline V gene data show CDR1 as SGDLS and CDR2 as YYNGEE. V was clipped by 0 bases and J by 9 bases; unmatched bases: 6. The CDR3 sequence is 16 residues long. The CDR3 here is CASSVDLGQGTSPLHF. DNA for the CDR3: TGTGCCAGCAGCGTAGATTTGGGACAGGGGACTTCACCCCTCCACTTT.

A single count supports this clone. This chain connects TRBV10-3 to TRBJ2-4, with D maybe TRBD2 (5 bases). This CDR3 comprises 13 residues. Per germline, CDR1 ENHRY and CDR2 SYGVKD. V was shortened by 4 bases and J by 1 base, with 5 bases between the two germline ends. The DNA for the CDR3 is TGTGCCATCAGTGGCGGGGCCAAAAACATTCAGTACTTC. This sequence encodes CAISGGAKNIQYF.

The CDR3 nucleotides read TGTGCCAGCGGCCTCAGGGGGCTGAGGGAAGCTTTCTTT. It encodes CASGLRGLREAFF. The chain links TRBV27 to TRBJ1-1, with 8 bases that match TRBD1. With V trimmed by 8 bases and J by 8 bases, 10 bases remained unmatched. Germline lookup yields CDR1 MNHEY and CDR2 SMNVEV (reference sequence). The CDR3 runs 13 residues.

This chain joins TRBV19 and TRBJ1-4; a possible D gene is TRBD1 (5 bases). This CDR3 is 16 amino acids long. Germline CDR1 reads LNHDA; CDR2 reads SQIVND (reference sequence). Trimming removed 6 bases at V and 7 bases at J, with 21 bases between. CDR3 region: CASRPTPAGLFEKLFF. Here the CDR3 DNA reads TGTGCCAGTAGGCCTACCCCGGCGGGACTTTTTGAAAAACTGTTTTTT.

The chain combines TRBV11-3 with TRBJ1-1; D is perhaps TRBD1 (5 bases). Trimming cost V 2 bases and J 5 bases, with 12 bases left between them. The CDR3 consists of 14 residues. Germline CDR1 reads SGHNT; CDR2 reads YENEEA. In DNA form, the CDR3 reads TGTGCCAGCAGCTTACACAGCGGGGGGACTGAAGCTTTCTTT. It yields the protein CASSLHSGGTEAFF.

The rearrangement uses TRBV7-8 and TRBJ1-4, with unresolved D. The V and J ends lost 5 bases and 7 bases respectively, with 17 bases between them. This CDR3 comprises 15 residues. Germline CDR1 is SGHVS and CDR2 is FQNEAQ. CDR3 residues: CASSAGLVGGEKLFF. The CDR3, as DNA: TGTGCCAGCAGCGCTGGACTGGTCGGTGGTGAAAAACTGTTTTTT. Based on the CDR3 plus reference TRBV7-8 and TRBJ1-4, the full variable domain is GAGVSQSPRYKVAKRGQDVALRCDPISGHVSLFWYQQALGQGPEFLTYFQNEAQLDKSGLPSDRFFAERPEGSVSTLKIQRTQQEDSAVYLCASSAGLVGGEKLFFGSGTQLSVL.

V gene TRBV18 combines with J gene TRBJ2-5, with 9 bases matching TRBD1. CDR1 and CDR2 (germline): KGHSH, LQKENI. This CDR3 contains 14 residues. After removal of 5 bases from V and 1 base from J, the junction contained 2 bases not matched to a gene. The CDR3 here is CASSLDRGQETQYF. CDR3 nucleotides: TGTGCCAGCTCATTGGACAGGGGCCAAGAGACCCAGTACTTC.

The CDR3, as DNA: TGCGCCAGCAGCCAAGTCGGGACAGGGGAGAACACCATATATTTT. Protein sequence: CASSQVGTGENTIYF. The chain combines TRBV4-3 with TRBJ1-3; the match to TRBD1 covers 10 bases. The CDR3 has 15 amino acids. Germline CDR1 reads LGHNA; CDR2 reads YSLEER. V was clipped by 1 base and J by 7 bases; unmatched bases: 4.

The chain combines TRBV28 with TRBJ1-2; D gene uncertain. CDR1 and CDR2 from the germline V gene are MDHEN and SYDVKM. Trimming took 3 bases from V and 1 from J, leaving 18 bases between them. This CDR3 region has 17 residues. This CDR3 reads CASSFPNGPKFNYGYTF. CDR3 nucleotide sequence: TGTGCCAGCAGTTTCCCAAATGGGCCAAAGTTTAACTATGGCTACACCTTC.

V and J are TRBV10-2 and TRBJ1-6, with D possibly being TRBD1 (5 bases). CDR1 is WSHSY, CDR2 SAAADI, per germline. Trimming pared 7 bases from V and 0 bases from J, leaving 10 bases between. The CDR3 loop spans 15 amino acids. The CDR3 loop is CASTQGISYNSPLHF. In DNA, the CDR3 is TGCGCCAGCACCCAGGGAATCTCCTATAATTCACCCCTCCACTTT.

The J gene is TRBJ1-1, the V gene TRBV11-3; a weak D match, TRBD1 (5 bases). CDR1 SGHNT and CDR2 YENEEA come from the germline V gene. This CDR3 is 13 amino acids long. V shed 11 bases and J shed 0 bases, with 13 bases lying between them. Here the CDR3 reads CAGAKGLNTEAFF. The CDR3 region has the DNA TGTGCCGGCGCAAAGGGGTTGAACACTGAAGCTTTCTTT.

The V call is TRBV21-1, the J call TRBJ1-1; TRBD1 was called by the table and not checked on the DNA. TRBV21-1 counts as a pseudogene. The CDR3 is made up of 15 amino acids. The CDR3 sequence is CASSPAVGGNTEAFF. CDR3 in DNA: TGTGCCAGCAGCCCGGCGGTAGGGGGGAACACTGAAGCTTTCTTT.

The V gene is TRBV2, the J gene TRBJ1-1, with a possible D match to TRBD1 (5 bases). CDR1 and CDR2 (germline): SNHLY, FYNNEI. CDR3 length: 13 residues. V was pared by 9 bases and J by 1 base, with 12 bases between. CDR3 loop: CASKNGGNTEAFF. The CDR3 region has the DNA TGTGCCAGTAAAAACGGGGGGAACACTGAAGCTTTCTTT.

The rearrangement uses TRBV27 and TRBJ1-6; the D gene is possibly TRBD1 (5 bases). This CDR3 region has 14 residues. Germline CDR1 reads MNHEY; CDR2 reads SMNVEV (reference sequence). The ends were cut back, 5 bases at V and 9 bases at J, with 14 bases in the middle. Here the CDR3 reads CASSPTGGGSPLHF. The CDR3 DNA is TGTGCCAGCAGTCCGACGGGGGGTGGTTCACCCCTCCACTTT.

The chain links TRBV6-5 to TRBJ2-7, with D maybe TRBD1 (6 bases). The germline gives CDR1 MNHEY, CDR2 SVGAGI. The CDR3 is 15 amino acids. Trimming shortened V by 2 bases and J by 4 bases, and 15 bases separated the two germline ends. In nucleotides, the CDR3 is TGTGCCAGCAGTTACGGACAGCAACAACCATACGAGCAGTACTTC. Translating it yields CASSYGQQQPYEQYF.

The chain combines TRBV7-9 with TRBJ1-4, with D uncertain. Germline V lookup: CDR1 SEHNR, CDR2 FQNEAQ (reference sequence). The CDR3 runs 15 residues. V dropped 3 bases and J dropped 3 bases, with 11 bases sitting between them. The chain's CDR3 is CASSLRTRANEKLFF. The CDR3 coding sequence is TGTGCCAGCAGCTTGAGGACGCGGGCTAATGAAAAACTGTTTTTT.